This T cell receptor beta chain originates from a study of shared clonotypes between healthy human individuals. This CDR3 is built from 16 residues. Germline CDR1 is MNHEY and CDR2 is SMNVEV (reference sequence). V shed 6 bases and J shed 3 bases, with 20 bases lying between them. The data were produced by immunoSEQ multiplex PCR, yet TCRdb's version contains in-frame clones alone and is incomplete. This table holds over 2 million clones, 85% to 95% found once. This chain joins TRBV27 and TRBJ2-5; the D gene is possibly TRBD2 (6 bases). Sequenced material: naive CD4+ T cells sorted from blood. As to subset: CD45RA+ positively selected. The sequence derives from a man aged 18 to 30 in good health. CDR3 region: CASSPGRLGVKETQYF. The CDR3 DNA is TGTGCCAGCAGCCCAGGCCGACTAGGGGTAAAAGAGACCCAGTACTTC.